The following is a T cell receptor beta chain sequence with its context. Its antigen is undetermined. The sample comes from a study of CD8+ T cells in alopecia areata. Broader study findings: Mouse data revealed clearer TCR sharing than patient data did, a gap possibly tied to HLA. The study found tofacitinib significantly decreased scalp clonality and expanded CD8+ clones among the top 100.

After isolation, RNA underwent reverse transcription to generate cDNA as the sequencing template. Libraries were prepared by immunoSEQ multiplex PCR; TCRdb keeps only in-frame clonotypes and omits some of them. The sample comprises around 97,000 clones, 65% to 90% of which are singletons, and around 10% rests with the top ten. Treatment described: oral pan-JAK inhibitor, 5-10 mg twice daily. The CDR3 is 11 amino acids. In germline, CDR1 is MNHNS, CDR2 SASEGT. Trimming stripped 2 bases from V and 6 bases from J, with 5 bases between. The sequencing used CD8+ T cells sorted from blood, collected between weeks 30 and 35, from a patient treated with tofacitinib. The clonotype comes from a human donor with alopecia areata. The rearrangement links TRBV6-1 to TRBJ2-7; D unresolved. CDR3 sequence: CASSELGEQYF. In DNA form, the CDR3 reads TGTGCCAGCAGTGAATTGGGCGAGCAGTACTTC.